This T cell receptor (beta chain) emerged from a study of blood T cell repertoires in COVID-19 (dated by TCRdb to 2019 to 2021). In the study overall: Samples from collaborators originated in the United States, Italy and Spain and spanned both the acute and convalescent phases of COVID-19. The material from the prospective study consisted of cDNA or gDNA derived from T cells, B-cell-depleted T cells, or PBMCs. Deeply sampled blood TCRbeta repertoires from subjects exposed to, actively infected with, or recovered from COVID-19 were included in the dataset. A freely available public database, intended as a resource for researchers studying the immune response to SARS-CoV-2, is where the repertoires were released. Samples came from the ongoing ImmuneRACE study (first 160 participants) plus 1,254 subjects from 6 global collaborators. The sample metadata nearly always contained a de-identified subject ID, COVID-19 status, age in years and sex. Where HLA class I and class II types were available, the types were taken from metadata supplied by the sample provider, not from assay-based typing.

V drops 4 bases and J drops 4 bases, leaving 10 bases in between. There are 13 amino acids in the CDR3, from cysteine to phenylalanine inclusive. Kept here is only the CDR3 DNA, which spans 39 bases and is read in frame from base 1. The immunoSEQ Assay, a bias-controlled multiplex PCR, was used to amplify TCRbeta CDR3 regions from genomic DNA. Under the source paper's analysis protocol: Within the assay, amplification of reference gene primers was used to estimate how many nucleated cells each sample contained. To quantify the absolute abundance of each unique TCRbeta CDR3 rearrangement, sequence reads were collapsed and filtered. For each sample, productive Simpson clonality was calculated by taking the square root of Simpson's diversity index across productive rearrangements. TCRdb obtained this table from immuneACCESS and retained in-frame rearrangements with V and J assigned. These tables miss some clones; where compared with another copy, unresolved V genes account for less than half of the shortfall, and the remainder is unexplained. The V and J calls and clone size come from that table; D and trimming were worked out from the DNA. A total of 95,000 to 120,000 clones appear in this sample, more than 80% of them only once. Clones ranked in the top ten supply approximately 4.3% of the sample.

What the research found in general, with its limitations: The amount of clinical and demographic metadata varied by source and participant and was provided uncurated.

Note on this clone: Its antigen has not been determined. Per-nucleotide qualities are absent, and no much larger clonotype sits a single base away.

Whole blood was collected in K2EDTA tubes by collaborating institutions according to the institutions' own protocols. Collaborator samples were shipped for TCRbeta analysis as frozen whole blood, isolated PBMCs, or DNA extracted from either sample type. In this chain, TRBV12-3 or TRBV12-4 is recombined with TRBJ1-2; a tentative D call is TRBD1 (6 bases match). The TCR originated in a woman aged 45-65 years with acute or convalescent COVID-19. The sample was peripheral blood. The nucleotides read TGTGCCAGCAGTTCAGGGGTAGGCTATGGCTACACCTTC. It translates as CASSSGVGYGYTF.